This TCR beta chain came from a study of blood T cell repertoires in COVID-19. Study-level background: The United States, Italy and Spain supplied acute and convalescent COVID-19 samples.

Libraries were prepared by immunoSEQ multiplex PCR; TCRdb keeps only in-frame clonotypes and omits some of them. This sample has about 88,000 clones, with around 90% found just once. With V trimmed by 5 bases and J by 5 bases, 13 bases remained unmatched. CDR1 and CDR2 (germline): SGHVS, FQNEAQ. The CDR3 consists of 16 residues. The chain has TRBV7-8 and TRBJ2-5; 8 nucleotides line up with TRBD1. What was sequenced was peripheral blood. The origin of this receptor is a male donor with acute or convalescent COVID-19. The CDR3 is CASSLKGLTGEETQYF. The CDR3 DNA reads TGTGCCAGCAGCCTCAAGGGGTTGACAGGGGAGGAGACCCAGTACTTC.